This TCR beta chain stems from a study of Graves' ophthalmopathy and Graves' hyperthyroidism (dated 2018 in TCRdb). Regarding the study in general: Peripheral blood was collected at initial diagnosis, prior to any treatment. In about 6 hyperthyroidism patients, T-cell repertoires of thyroid tissue and blood were compared. An independent validation cohort was composed of roughly 19 hyperthyroidism patients and about 16 patients who later progressed from hyperthyroidism to ophthalmopathy. To tell Graves' ophthalmopathy apart from Graves' hyperthyroidism, and to predict which patients would progress to ophthalmopathy, the study relied on TCR beta repertoire signatures. A discovery set of about a hundred patients (roughly 41 ophthalmopathy, about 58 stable hyperthyroidism) was enrolled to explore V-J signatures distinguishing ophthalmopathy from hyperthyroidism. Following sample collection, hyperthyroidism patients were given methimazole at a starting dose of 30 mg daily, and ophthalmopathy patients were given high-dose intravenous methylprednisolone. In total, 135 blood samples were TCR-sequenced: 40 to 45 ophthalmopathy, under 80 hyperthyroidism and around 17 hyperthyroidism-to-ophthalmopathy patients. The paper's findings and limits, for the study overall: In validation, the model predicted ophthalmopathy progression with 70.59% sensitivity and roughly 78% specificity; approximately 12 predicted patients were CT-confirmed with GO in a median of approximately 6.2 months. Sample size was not predetermined statistically, and investigators were not blinded to group allocation. Most of the expanded thyroid clonotypes with a frequency above 0.001 were also detected in blood, and it was suggested that the thyroid immune response may be reflected by blood repertoires. Ophthalmopathy was separated from stable hyperthyroidism by the 13-signature model with roughly 88% sensitivity and around 81% specificity in cross-validation and with 80%/75% in the test set.

For repertoire sequencing, the TCR beta CDR3 regions were amplified from RNA transcripts. The first round of RT-PCR was done with HTBI primers and the Qiagen OneStep RT-PCR kit, and was followed by a second round of multiplex PCR, then size selection and purification. Libraries were sequenced on an Illumina HiSeq2000 using paired-end 100 bp reads. Per the authors' processing: Reads were processed with SOAPnuke, discarding reads with adapters, uncalled bases, mean Phred below 15, or no exact constant-primer or identifier match. COPE v1.2.5 was used to merge the high-quality paired reads. Unique nucleotide sequences were defined as clonotypes and aligned to IMGT TRB V, D and J references using MiTCR v1.1. Analysis was restricted to V-J combinations with a frequency above 0.0001, which covered roughly 99% of repertoires. For each V-J combination, a TCR clonal expansion and chaos score was defined as the ratio of F50 clonal expansion to chaos observed in the TCRdist matrix. Welch's t-statistics and random forest were used to narrow the features down to 10 to 15 V-J combinations, which were then fed into a naive Bayes classifier. The Morisita-Horn index was used to measure how similar the thyroid and blood repertoires were. TCRdb reprocessed the public reads (quality trimming at Q25 with fastp, clone calling with MiXCR) and kept in-frame beta chains. When rows share a CDR3 protein, they turn into one entry using the most common DNA and genes. The V and J calls come from TCRdb's annotation, not from the publication. The sample table shows roughly 350,000 distinct CDR3 sequences, and 17% are seen once. The ten largest account for roughly 2.4% of the sample.

Stable hyperthyroidism was defined as no progression to ophthalmopathy within 18 months of follow-up. The hyperthyroidism patients were 18 to 65 years old and newly diagnosed, with a disease duration of less than 2 months. Anyone with other autoimmune diseases, uncontrolled infections, pregnancy or lactation was excluded from the study. Clinical symptoms, serum thyroxine, TRAb, thyroid ultrasound and orbital computed tomography formed the basis of the diagnosis. Ficoll-Paque density gradient centrifugation was used to isolate PBMCs from about 10 ml of fresh peripheral blood. Trizol reagent was used to extract the total RNA, and its quality was then checked on an Agilent 2100 Bioanalyzer. V loses 2 bases at its end and J loses 5 bases; junction bases beyond the gene matches: 7. From cysteine to phenylalanine, the CDR3 is 15 amino acids long. The CDR3 DNA has 45 bases and is translated from base 1. The germline V gene specifies MNHEY as CDR1 and SVGEGT as CDR2.

A remark on this clonotype: Its recognized antigen is unknown. The record has no base qualities; no much larger clone is one base away.

The sequence joins TRBV6-2 or TRBV6-3 to TRBJ2-5, with 8 junctional bases fitting TRBD2. The sample consisted of peripheral blood. This sequence was found in an adult woman with stable Graves' hyperthyroidism. Here the CDR3 is given as CASSYRAGGIETQYF. The bases read TGTGCCAGCAGTTACCGGGCGGGGGGCATCGAGACCCAGTACTTC.